These 20 T cell receptor beta chains were sequenced from one sample in a study of vaccination and CD4 T cells after COVID-19. The antigens for these receptors are not known. Treatment: roughly 10-day PBMC culture with coronavirus spike peptide pools or control peptides (ViraFEST assay). The Oncomine TCR Beta short-read assay was what sequenced the DNA obtained from cultured CD4+ T cells. TCRdb called the PCR reads again in MiXCR, with one record for every CDR3 protein. The table lists over 9,000 distinct CDR3 sequences, under 65% of them singletons. The sequencing input was CD4+ T cells from blood, cultured in vitro. The receptors here all came from a human donor who had recovered from COVID-19.

The V and J genes are TRBV20-1 and TRBJ1-1; D unresolved. V lost 5 bases to trimming and J lost 3 bases, with 10 bases between them. Looked up from germline, CDR1 is DFQATT and CDR2 is SNEGSKA (reference sequence). The CDR3 is 12 residues long. CDR3 nucleotide sequence: TGCAGTGCTCAACCCTGGGACACTGAAGCTTTCTTT. This translates into CSAQPWDTEAFF.

The V gene is TRBV12-3 or TRBV12-4, the J gene TRBJ1-3; D gene unclear. V was trimmed by 7 bases and J by 0 bases, leaving 10 bases between them. The CDR3 sequence is 14 residues long. CDR3 in amino acids: CASIGRSSGNTIYF. The CDR3 nucleotides are TGTGCCAGCATCGGACGGAGCTCTGGAAACACCATATATTTT.

The chain recombines TRBV5-1 with TRBJ1-1; a weak D match, TRBD1 (5 bases). Germline V CDR1 and CDR2: SGHRS, YFSETQ. The CDR3 consists of 14 residues. The V and J ends lost 0 bases and 1 base respectively, with 7 bases between them. The CDR3 spells CASSLGDENTEAFF. The CDR3 coding sequence is TGCGCCAGCAGCTTGGGGGACGAGAACACTGAAGCTTTCTTT.

There are a few counts of this clonotype. This chain connects TRBV6-1 to TRBJ2-3; 8 nucleotides agree with TRBD2. This CDR3 region has 15 residues. The germline CDR1 and CDR2 sequences are MNHNS and SASEGT. V lost 6 bases, J lost 2 bases, and 7 bases stayed unmatched. The CDR3 DNA sequence: TGTGCCAGCAGCCCCCGGGGGGGGCCCACAGATACGCAGTATTTT. Its translation: CASSPRGGPTDTQYF.

This clonotype was seen a few times. The CDR3 reads CSARPFNGGQETQYF. In DNA form, the CDR3 reads TGCAGTGCTAGACCATTCAACGGGGGCCAAGAGACCCAGTACTTC. The gene calls are TRBV20-1 and TRBJ2-5, with D possibly matching TRBD2 (6 bases). Trimming removed 2 bases at V and 1 base at J, with 14 bases between. CDR1 is DFQATT and CDR2 is SNEGSKA in the germline V gene (reference sequence). CDR3 length equals 15 residues.

This clonotype appeared once. DNA for the CDR3: TGTGCCAGCTCACCAGTCACGGGGCAGGTGGCCACTGAAGCTTTCTTT. Amino acid sequence: CASSPVTGQVATEAFF. The chain couples TRBV18 to TRBJ1-1; D possibly corresponds to TRBD1 (5 bases). Germline V gene lookup returns CDR1 KGHSH and CDR2 LQKENI. V lost 2 bases and J lost 4, with 17 bases in between. The length of the CDR3 is 16 residues. Variable domain in full (rest from reference TRBV18 and TRBJ1-1): NAGVMQNPRHLVRRRGQEARLRCSPMKGHSHVYWYRQLPEEGLKFMVYLQKENIIDESGMPKERFSAEFPKEGPSILRIQQVVRGDSAAYFCASSPVTGQVATEAFFGQGTRLTVV.

The chain carries TRBV7-9 and TRBJ2-6, with 9 bases that match TRBD1. Unmatched junction bases numbered 14, after V lost 4 bases and J lost 1 base. Germline CDR1 reads SEHNR; CDR2 reads FQNEAQ (reference sequence). This CDR3 contains 20 residues. The CDR3 nucleotides are TGTGCCAGCAGCTCCCGGGGATGGGGACAGGGATCTTCTGGGGCCAACGTCCTGACTTTC. This translates into CASSSRGWGQGSSGANVLTF. Full variable domain (remainder filled in from reference TRBV7-9 and TRBJ2-6): DTGVSQNPRHKITKRGQNVTFRCDPISEHNRLYWYRQTLGQGPEFLTYFQNEAQLEKSRLLSDRFSAERPKGSFSTLEIQRTEQGDSAMYLCASSSRGWGQGSSGANVLTFGAGSRLTVL.

The chain combines TRBV6-1 with TRBJ1-2; D uncertain. The V and J ends lost 10 bases and 7 bases respectively, with 16 bases between them. Germline V gene sequence: CDR1 MNHNS, CDR2 SASEGT. The CDR3 has 12 amino acids. The CDR3 protein is CATTLGRGGYTF. The CDR3 DNA reads as TGTGCCACCACATTAGGGCGAGGTGGCTACACCTTC.

The chain couples TRBV7-2 to TRBJ1-2, with D maybe TRBD1 (5 bases). Germline lookup yields CDR1 SGHTA and CDR2 FQGNSA. CDR3 length: 14 amino acids. Trimming took 5 bases from V and 5 from J, leaving 15 bases between them. This chain's CDR3 is CASSPRTPIYGYTF. As DNA, the CDR3 is TGTGCCAGCAGCCCCAGGACACCAATATATGGCTACACCTTC.

The chain couples TRBV30 to TRBJ1-4; D not resolved. The CDR3 has 16 amino acids. V was trimmed by 0 bases and J by 1 base, leaving 12 bases between them. The V gene's germline CDR1 is GTSNPN and CDR2 SVGIG (reference sequence). CDR3 DNA sequence: TGTGCCTGGAGTGTATCGGGCAAAGGAACTAATGAAAAACTGTTTTTT. Its protein is CAWSVSGKGTNEKLFF. Supplemented by reference TRBV30 and TRBJ1-4, the full variable domain reads SQTIHQWPATLVQPVGSPLSLECTVEGTSNPNLYWYRQAAGRGLQLLFYSVGIGQISSEVPQNLSASRPQDRQFILSSKKLLLSDSGFYLCAWSVSGKGTNEKLFFGSGTQLSVL.

A few counts support this clonotype. This rearrangement joins TRBV6-1 to TRBJ1-1; D call uncertain. Germline loops: CDR1 MNHNS, CDR2 SASEGT. CDR3 length: 13 amino acids. V lost 5 bases, J lost 0 bases, and 7 bases lay in between. This CDR3 is CASSPSMNTEAFF. As DNA, the CDR3 is TGTGCCAGCAGTCCCAGCATGAACACTGAAGCTTTCTTT.

This clonotype was counted only a few times. The chain couples TRBV24-1 to TRBJ1-5; 7 bases are a match to TRBD1. The CDR3 sequence is 16 residues long. In germline, CDR1 is KGHDR, CDR2 SFDVKD. V lost 1 base to trimming and J lost 6 bases; unmatched junction nucleotides: 8. The CDR3 DNA reads TGTGCCACCAGTGATTTAGGCAGGGGGACGGGTCAGCCCCAGCATTTT. This encodes CATSDLGRGTGQPQHF.

J is TRBJ2-3 and V is TRBV20-1; the D gene is possibly TRBD2 (5 bases). Germline CDR1 DFQATT, CDR2 SNEGSKA (reference sequence). The V and J ends lost 7 bases and 0 bases respectively, with 8 bases between them. This CDR3 has 12 residues. The CDR3 reads CSVRGSTDTQYF. The CDR3 coding sequence is TGCAGTGTAAGAGGGAGCACAGATACGCAGTATTTT.

The genes are TRBV27 and TRBJ2-1, with D hard to call. The closer fit of TRBJ2-7 to the DNA end suggests the J call may be wrong. CDR1 and CDR2 (germline): MNHEY, SMNVEV (reference sequence). The CDR3 has 14 residues. The CDR3 spells CASSTVKGQGEQYF. DNA for the CDR3: TGTGCCAGCAGCACCGTAAAGGGTCAAGGCGAGCAGTACTTC.

This clonotype was recorded a few times. The chain links TRBV2 to TRBJ1-1; TRBD1 agrees at 9 bases. Germline assignment: CDR1 SNHLY and CDR2 FYNNEI. V lost 4 bases and J lost 8; bases outside the gene matches: 2. CDR3 length: 12 residues. CDR3 sequence reads: CASSGGQGEAFF. CDR3 sequence (DNA): TGTGCCAGCAGTGGGGGACAGGGAGAAGCTTTCTTT.

This chain joins TRBV12-3 or TRBV12-4 and TRBJ1-5; TRBD1 is a possible D gene (6 bases). Trimming shortened V by 0 bases and J by 7 bases, and 13 bases separated the two germline ends. The CDR3 is 15 residues long. The CDR3: CASSLAGRGEQPQHF. The CDR3 DNA reads as TGTGCCAGCAGTTTAGCGGGCAGGGGCGAGCAGCCCCAGCATTTT.

The gene calls are TRBV14 and TRBJ1-6; D is undetermined. CDR1 and CDR2 (germline): SGHDN, FVKESK. This CDR3 has 15 residues. Between the trimmed V and J ends, which lost 0 bases and 10 bases, there was a span of 13 bases. The CDR3, as DNA: TGTGCCAGCAGCCAAGAGGTCGCCGTAGCGTCACCCCTCCACTTT. Translation: CASSQEVAVASPLHF.

This chain links TRBV7-8 with TRBJ1-1, with D uncertain. Germline V gives CDR1 SGHVS, CDR2 FQNEAQ. The CDR3 loop spans 15 amino acids. With 5 bases removed from V and 5 bases from J, the gap between germline ends came to 18 bases. The CDR3 region is CASSPPSRRNTEAFF. The CDR3 DNA is TGTGCCAGCAGCCCACCGAGCAGGAGGAATACTGAAGCTTTCTTT.

This clonotype was seen more than once but under ten times. The genes are TRBV11-3 and TRBJ2-1, with a possible D match to TRBD1 (6 bases). CDR1 is SGHNT and CDR2 is YENEEA in the germline V gene. Trimming removed 3 bases at V and 6 bases at J, with 15 bases between. This CDR3 is 15 amino acids long. The CDR3 sequence: CASSLGRGQSNEQFF. The CDR3 DNA reads TGTGCCAGCAGCTTGGGCAGGGGACAAAGCAATGAGCAGTTCTTC.

The V and J genes are TRBV18 and TRBJ1-5; D is ambiguous. Germline V gene lookup returns CDR1 KGHSH and CDR2 LQKENI. V was trimmed by 3 bases and J by 0 bases, leaving 9 bases between them. The CDR3 runs 15 residues. DNA for the CDR3: TGTGCCAGCTCACCTAACGAGAATAGCAATCAGCCCCAGCATTTT. Translating gives CASSPNENSNQPQHF.